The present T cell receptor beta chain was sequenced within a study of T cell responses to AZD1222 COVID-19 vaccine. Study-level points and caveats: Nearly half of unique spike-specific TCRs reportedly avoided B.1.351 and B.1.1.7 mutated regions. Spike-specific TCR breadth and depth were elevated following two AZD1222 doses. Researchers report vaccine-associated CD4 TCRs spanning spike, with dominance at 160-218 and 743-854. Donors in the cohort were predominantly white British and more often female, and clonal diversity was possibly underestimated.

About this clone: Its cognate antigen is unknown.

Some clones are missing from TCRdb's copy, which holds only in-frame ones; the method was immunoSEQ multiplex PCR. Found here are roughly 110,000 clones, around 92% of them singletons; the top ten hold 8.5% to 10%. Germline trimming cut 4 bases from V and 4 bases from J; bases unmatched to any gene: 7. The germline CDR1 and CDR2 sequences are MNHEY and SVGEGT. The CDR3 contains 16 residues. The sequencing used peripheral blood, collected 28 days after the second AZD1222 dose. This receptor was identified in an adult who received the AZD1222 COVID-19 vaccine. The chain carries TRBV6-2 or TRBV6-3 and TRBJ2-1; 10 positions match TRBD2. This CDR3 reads CASSSLLAGAYNEQFF. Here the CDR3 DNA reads TGTGCCAGCAGTTCACTTCTAGCGGGGGCGTACAATGAGCAGTTCTTC.